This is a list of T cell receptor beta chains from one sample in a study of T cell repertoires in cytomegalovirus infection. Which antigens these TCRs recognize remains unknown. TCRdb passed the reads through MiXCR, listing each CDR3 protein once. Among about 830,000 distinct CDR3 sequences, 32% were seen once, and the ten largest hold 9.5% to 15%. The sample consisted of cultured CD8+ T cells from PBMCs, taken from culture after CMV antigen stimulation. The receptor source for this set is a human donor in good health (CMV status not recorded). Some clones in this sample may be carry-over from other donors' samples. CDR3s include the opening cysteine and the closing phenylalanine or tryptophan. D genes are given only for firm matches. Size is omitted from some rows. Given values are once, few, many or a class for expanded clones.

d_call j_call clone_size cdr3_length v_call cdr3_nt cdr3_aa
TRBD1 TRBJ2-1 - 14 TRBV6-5 TGTGCCAGCGGGACGGGACAGGGGGCGCGGGGGGGGTTCTTC CASGTGQGARGGFF
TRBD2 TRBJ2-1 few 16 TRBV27 TGTGCCAGCAGTTTATATGGCGGGGGACTCTACAATGAGCAGTTCTTC CASSLYGGGLYNEQFF
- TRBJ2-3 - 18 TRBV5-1 TGCGCCAGCAGCCCGGCGCGGATGCGGGGGCACGCGACAGATACGCAGTATTTT CASSPARMRGHATDTQYF
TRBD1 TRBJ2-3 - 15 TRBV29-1 TGTAGCGTTGAAGTTCCCCGGACAGGGCCAGATACGCAGTATTTT CSVEVPRTGPDTQYF
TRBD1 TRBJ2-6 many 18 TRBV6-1 TGTGCCAGCAGTGAACCCCGGGACAGGGTTACCGGGGCCAACGTCCTGACTTTC CASSEPRDRVTGANVLTF
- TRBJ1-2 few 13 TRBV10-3 TGTGCCATCTGGGGGGACGTAGCCTATGGCTACACCTTC CAIWGDVAYGYTF
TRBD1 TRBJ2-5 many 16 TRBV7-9 TGTGCCAGCAGTTACACAGGGGTAGGGAGACAAGAGACCCAGTACTTC CASSYTGVGRQETQYF
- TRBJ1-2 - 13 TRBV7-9 TGTGCCAGCAGCCCCACAGGGACTTACGACTACACCTTC CASSPTGTYDYTF
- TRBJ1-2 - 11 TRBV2 TGTGCCAGCTTTGCGGGTTATGGCTACACCTTC CASFAGYGYTF
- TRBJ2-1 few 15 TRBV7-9 TGTGCCAGCAGCTTAGACATCCTCTCCTACAATGAGCAGTTCTTC CASSLDILSYNEQFF
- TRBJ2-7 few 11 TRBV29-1 TGCAGCGTTGGTGGTAGCTACGAGCAGTACTTC CSVGGSYEQYF
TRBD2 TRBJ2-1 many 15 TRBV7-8 TGTGCCAGCAGCGGGCGGGGGGCTAACTACAATGAGCAGTTCTTC CASSGRGANYNEQFF
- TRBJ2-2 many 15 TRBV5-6 TGTGCCAGCAGCTTAGCCAGGTCGAACACCGGGGAGCTGTTTTTT CASSLARSNTGELFF
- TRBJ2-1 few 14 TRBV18 TGTGCCAGCTCACCACCGTTACCGCGGTATGAGCAGTTCTTC CASSPPLPRYEQFF
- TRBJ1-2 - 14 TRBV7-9 TGTGCCAGCACCTCTCCAGGACCTAGCTATGGCTACACCTTC CASTSPGPSYGYTF
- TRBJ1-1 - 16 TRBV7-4 TGTGCCAGCAGCTTAGGGGTCTGGGAGGCTCTCACTGAAGCTTTCTTT CASSLGVWEALTEAFF
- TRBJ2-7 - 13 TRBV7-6 TGTGCCAGCAGCATACCGACGCACTACGAGCAGTACTTC CASSIPTHYEQYF
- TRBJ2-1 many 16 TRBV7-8 TGTGCCAGCAGCTTTAGGAGCAGCGGGCTCTACAATGAGCAGTTCTTC CASSFRSSGLYNEQFF
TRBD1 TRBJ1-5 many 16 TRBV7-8 TGTGCCAGCAGCGAACAGGGGTTTTATAGCAATCAGCCCCAGCATTTT CASSEQGFYSNQPQHF
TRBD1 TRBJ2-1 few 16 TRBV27 TGTGCCAGCAGTTTCTACAGGGGTTCTGCTTACAATGAGCAGTTCTTC CASSFYRGSAYNEQFF
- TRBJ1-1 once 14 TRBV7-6 TGTGCCAGCAGCTTAGCAGATCTGGGGACTGAAGCTTTCTTT CASSLADLGTEAFF
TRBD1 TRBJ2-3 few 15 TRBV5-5 TGTGCCAGCAGCAAGACCGGGACAGGCACAGATACGCAGTATTTT CASSKTGTGTDTQYF
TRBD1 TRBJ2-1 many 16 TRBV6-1 TGTGCCAGCAGTGAAGTCGACAGGGGGAGTTACAATGAGCAGTTCTTC CASSEVDRGSYNEQFF
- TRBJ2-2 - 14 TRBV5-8 TGTGCCAGCAGCTTGGACAGGGAGGTCGGGGAGCTGTTTTTT CASSLDREVGELFF
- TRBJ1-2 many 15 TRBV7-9 TGTGCCAGCAGCTTAGGAGGAGGGAACTACTATGGCTACACCTTC CASSLGGGNYYGYTF
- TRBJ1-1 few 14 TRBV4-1 TGCGCCAGCAGCCAAGGGGCCCAGGGCACTGAAGCTTTCTTT CASSQGAQGTEAFF
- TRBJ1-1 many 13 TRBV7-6 TGTGCCAGCAGCTTATTAGGGGCAAATCAAGCTTTCTTT CASSLLGANQAFF
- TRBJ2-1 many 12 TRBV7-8 TGTGCCAGCAGCTCCTCGGTAAATGAGCAGTTCTTC CASSSSVNEQFF
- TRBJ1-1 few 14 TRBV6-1 TGTGCCAGCAGTGAGAAGGGTTCGAACACTGAAGCTTTCTTT CASSEKGSNTEAFF
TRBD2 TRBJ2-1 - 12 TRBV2 TGTCGCACTAGCGGGGGCTACAATGAGCAGTTCTTC CRTSGGYNEQFF
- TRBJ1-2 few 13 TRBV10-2 TGCGCCAGCAGTGAGTCGTGGGCGGATGGCTACACCTTC CASSESWADGYTF
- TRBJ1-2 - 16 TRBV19 TGTGCCAGTAGTATAGTGTACCGGACTGTAAACTATGGCTACACCTTC CASSIVYRTVNYGYTF
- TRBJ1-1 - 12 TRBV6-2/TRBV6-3 TGTGCCAGCAGTTACAGTTCCATTGAAGCTTTCTTT CASSYSSIEAFF
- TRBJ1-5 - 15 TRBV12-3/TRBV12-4 TGTGCCAGCAGCATAACAAGAGGCGGCAATCAGCCCCAGCATTTT CASSITRGGNQPQHF
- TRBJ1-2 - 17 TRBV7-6 TGTGCCAGCAGTTCCGAAGGCATAGACCGGATACTTGTGGGCTACACCTTC CASSSEGIDRILVGYTF
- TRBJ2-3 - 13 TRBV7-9 TGTGCCAGCCGCGGGACCTACACAGATACGCAGTATTTT CASRGTYTDTQYF
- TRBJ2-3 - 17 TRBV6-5 TGTGCCAGCAGTTACGGGGGTCTGGACGGACCCTGGGATACGCAGTATTTT CASSYGGLDGPWDTQYF
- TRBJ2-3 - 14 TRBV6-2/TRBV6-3 TGTGCCAGCACCCCGGGGGCTGACACAGATACGCAGTATTTT CASTPGADTDTQYF
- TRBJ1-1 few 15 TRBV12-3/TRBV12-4 TGTGCCAGCACCCAGTCGTTTGTCTTGAACACTGAAGCTTTCTTT CASTQSFVLNTEAFF
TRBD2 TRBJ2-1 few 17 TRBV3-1 TGTGCCAGCAGCCAACCAAGGAGCGGGGGATCAAGTGATGAGCAGTTCTTC CASSQPRSGGSSDEQFF
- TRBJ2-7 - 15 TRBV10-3 TGTGCCATCAGCGGTGTGAAGGAGGGCTCCTACGAGCAGTACTTC CAISGVKEGSYEQYF
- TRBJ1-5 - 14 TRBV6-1 TGTGCCAGCAGACCTCGACAGGCTAATCAGCCCCAGCATTTT CASRPRQANQPQHF
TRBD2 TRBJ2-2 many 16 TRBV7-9 TGTGCCAGCAGCTCAACTAGCGGGAGCTTACCCGGGGAGCTGTTTTTT CASSSTSGSLPGELFF
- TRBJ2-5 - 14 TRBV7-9 TGTGCCAGCAGCCCACTTCGGCTTATGGAGACCCAGTACTTC CASSPLRLMETQYF
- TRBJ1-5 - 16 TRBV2 TGTGCCAGCAGTGAAGGAATCACTTATAGCAATCAGCCCCAGCATTTT CASSEGITYSNQPQHF
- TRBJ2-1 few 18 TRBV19 TGTGCCAGTAGTATGAACATACTCCGGGACGGAGGTCGGAATGAGCAGTTCTTC CASSMNILRDGGRNEQFF
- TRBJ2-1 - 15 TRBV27 TGTGCCAGCGGGAGTCGCATGAGCTCCTACAATGAGCAGTTCTTC CASGSRMSSYNEQFF
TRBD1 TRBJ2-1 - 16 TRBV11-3 TGTGCCAGCAGCGCCAGGGACAGGGGGCTCTACAATGAGCAGTTCTTC CASSARDRGLYNEQFF
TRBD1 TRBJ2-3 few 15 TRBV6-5 TGTGCCAGCAGTTACTCTACAGGGGTGACAGATACGCAGTATTTT CASSYSTGVTDTQYF
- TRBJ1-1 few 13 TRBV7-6 TGTGCCAGCAGCTTAGGTGTTCACACTGAAGCTTTCTTT CASSLGVHTEAFF
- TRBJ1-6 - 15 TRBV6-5 TGTGCCAGCAGTGACGGATTCGCCTATAATTCACCCCTCCACTTT CASSDGFAYNSPLHF